This T cell receptor beta chain was recovered during a study of blood T cell repertoires in COVID-19. The wider study: Whether acute or convalescent, the COVID-19 samples came from the United States, Italy and Spain.

Repertoires were generated with immunoSEQ multiplex PCR, while TCRdb's copy carries only in-frame clones and drops some. Altogether a few hundred thousand clones are present, about four fifths being singletons, with the ten largest covering approximately 3%. The CDR3 runs 15 residues. Germline assignment: CDR1 LGHNA and CDR2 YNFKEQ. With V trimmed by 0 bases and J by 6 bases, 4 bases remained unmatched. Sequences were obtained from peripheral blood. This sequence was found in a woman aged 30 to 39 who had recovered from COVID-19. This sequence joins TRBV4-2 and TRBJ2-2; 7 nucleotides align to TRBD1. CDR3 DNA sequence: TGTGCCAGCAGCCAAGATGACAGGGACGCCGGGGAGCTGTTTTTT. Protein product: CASSQDDRDAGELFF.